Listed below are T cell receptor beta chains from one sample, sequenced in a study of identical twins. TCRdb passed the 5' RACE reads through MiXCR, listing each CDR3 protein once. Of about 720,000 distinct CDR3 sequences in the sample, under 9% were seen once. The same data also went into a second study, on yellow fever vaccine responses in identical twins.

Sequencing used PBMCs. Receptors originate from a woman aged 18-35 years in good health. Both conserved end residues are part of each CDR3. Fields, in order: clone size, D gene, J gene, V gene, CDR3 DNA, CDR3 protein. The D gene is left open where the match is weak. The size of a clone is reported for some rows only, either as once, few or many, or as a class for expanded clones.

many	TRBD2	TRBJ2-7	TRBV7-9	TGTGCCAGCATCCACGTCACTAGCGGTCACTACGAGCAGTACTTC	CASIHVTSGHYEQYF
few	TRBD1	TRBJ2-3	TRBV18	TGTGCCAGCTCACCAGGGACAGGGGGTGGTCAGCCCCAGTATTTT	CASSPGTGGGQPQYF
many	TRBD2	TRBJ2-7	TRBV27	TGTGCCAGCAGTTTATCCTCTAGCGGGGGCTACGAGCAGTACTTC	CASSLSSSGGYEQYF
NA	TRBD1	TRBJ2-7	TRBV9	TGTGCCAGCAGCATGGGGACAGGCCCCCGCGAGCAGTACTTC	CASSMGTGPREQYF
many	NA	TRBJ2-7	TRBV6-1	TGTGCCAGCAGTGAGGCGCCATCCTACGAGCAGTACTTC	CASSEAPSYEQYF
NA	TRBD1	TRBJ2-3	TRBV5-1	TGCGCCAGCAGCCTTCGACAGGGAACCACAGATACGCAGTATTTT	CASSLRQGTTDTQYF
few	NA	TRBJ1-1	TRBV2	TGTGCCAGCGGTGTTCCCGGGATAAACACTGAAGCTTTCTTT	CASGVPGINTEAFF
NA	NA	TRBJ1-5	TRBV7-9	TGTGCCAGCAGCTTAGGTGGGGCTCAGCCCCAGCATTTT	CASSLGGAQPQHF
few	NA	TRBJ1-4	TRBV7-2	TGTGCCGTCGGACGACAGTTTAATGAAAAACTGTTTTTT	CAVGRQFNEKLFF
NA	NA	TRBJ2-7	TRBV21-1	TGTGCCAGCAGCATTCGATATGAGGCATGCCGACTAGCGGACTACTCCTACGAGCAGTACTTC	CASSIRYEACRLADYSYEQYF
NA	NA	TRBJ2-7	TRBV18	TGTGCCAGCTCAGTAGAGACCTACGAGCAGTACTTC	CASSVETYEQYF
many	NA	TRBJ2-7	TRBV19	TGTGCCAGTAGTATGGGTCTAGTCTACGAGCAGTACTTC	CASSMGLVYEQYF
few	TRBD2	TRBJ2-1	TRBV20-1	TGCAGTGCTAGAGATAGCGGGCCAGTTCCCTACAATGAGCAGTTCTTC	CSARDSGPVPYNEQFF
NA	TRBD2	TRBJ2-5	TRBV6-2/TRBV6-3	TGTGCCAGCAGTCACGAACTAGCGGGGGACCCCAGACAGGAGACCCAGTACTTC	CASSHELAGDPRQETQYF
many	NA	TRBJ2-1	TRBV5-1	TGCGCCAGCAGCCCGCTCGGTCCTAGCGTCAATGAGCAGTTCTTC	CASSPLGPSVNEQFF
many	NA	TRBJ2-1	TRBV20-1	TGCAGTGCTAGCAGGGGTGTGGAGCAGTTCTTC	CSASRGVEQFF
NA	NA	TRBJ2-5	TRBV18	TGTGCCAGCTCACCATTTGGACAGGAGGGGACCCAGTACTTC	CASSPFGQEGTQYF
many	NA	TRBJ2-1	TRBV10-3	TGTGCCATCAGTGAAGAACCTTACAATGAGCAGTTCTTC	CAISEEPYNEQFF
many	TRBD1	TRBJ1-1	TRBV12-3/TRBV12-4	TGTGCCAGCAGTTTGACAGGGATGGCTGAAGCTTTCTTT	CASSLTGMAEAFF
NA	TRBD2	TRBJ2-2	TRBV12-3/TRBV12-4	TGTGCCAGCAGTGGTGGGACTAGCGGGAGGGAGCTGTTTTTT	CASSGGTSGRELFF
many	NA	TRBJ1-2	TRBV12-3/TRBV12-4	TGTGCCAGCAGCTCCACAGGAGTTTATGGCTACACCTTC	CASSSTGVYGYTF
many	TRBD1	TRBJ1-1	TRBV24-1	TGTGCCACCAGTGACCGTCGACAGGGAGAAACTGAAGCTTTCTTT	CATSDRRQGETEAFF
NA	TRBD1	TRBJ2-3	TRBV5-1	TGCGCCAGCAGCATGACAGGGGGCCCAGATACGCAGTATTTT	CASSMTGGPDTQYF
few	TRBD1	TRBJ2-1	TRBV7-2	TGCGCCAGCAGCCTACTGACAGGGGGTATCGATGAGCAGTTCTTC	CASSLLTGGIDEQFF
NA	TRBD2	TRBJ2-7	TRBV20-1	TGCAGTGCTAGAGATTCTAGCGGGAGGAAGGACCAGTACTTC	CSARDSSGRKDQYF
few	TRBD2	TRBJ2-1	TRBV18	TGTGCCAGCTCACCGAGGACTAGACCCCCGTTAGATGAGCAGTTCTTC	CASSPRTRPPLDEQFF
NA	NA	TRBJ2-3	TRBV7-2	TGTGCCAGCAGCCGGGTTGTGGGCACAGATACGCAGTATTTT	CASSRVVGTDTQYF
many	NA	TRBJ2-7	TRBV5-6	TGTGCCAGCAGTGGGATTGCAGGGGTCTACGAGCAGTACTTC	CASSGIAGVYEQYF
NA	NA	TRBJ2-1	TRBV5-5	TGTGCCAGCAGCCCGTTTTCCGGGACGGGGGCCTACAATGAGCAGTTCTTC	CASSPFSGTGAYNEQFF
many	NA	TRBJ1-1	TRBV5-1	TGCGCCAGCAGCTTGGTTATGAACACTGAAGCTTTCTTT	CASSLVMNTEAFF
NA	TRBD2	TRBJ2-7	TRBV4-3	TGCGCCAGCAGGACTAGGCTAGCGGGAGAAGGCGAGCAGTACTTC	CASRTRLAGEGEQYF
many	NA	TRBJ2-3	TRBV28	TGTGCCAGCAGTTTACCTAGACTCTCAGATACGCAGTATTTT	CASSLPRLSDTQYF
NA	NA	TRBJ2-2	TRBV15	TGTGCCACCAGCAGGGAAGGGACGGACAGTTTTGCCGGGGAGCTGTTTTTT	CATSREGTDSFAGELFF
many	NA	TRBJ2-2	TRBV14	TGTGCCAGCAGCCATCTAGCGAGCACCGGGGAGCTGTTTTTT	CASSHLASTGELFF
NA	TRBD1	TRBJ2-7	TRBV27	TGTGCCAGCAGTGGCGGGACAGGGCGGTTCGAGCAGTACTTC	CASSGGTGRFEQYF
many	NA	TRBJ2-1	TRBV29-1	TGCAGCGTTGTACAGGGTTTTTTTGATGAGCAGTTCTTC	CSVVQGFFDEQFF
few	TRBD2	TRBJ2-2	TRBV6-1	TGTGCCAGCAGTGAAGGGTGGGGACTAGCGGTAGAGCTGTTTTTT	CASSEGWGLAVELFF
NA	TRBD2	TRBJ2-1	TRBV20-1	TGCTGTGCTGGAGGACAGGGACTAGCGGGACGAATCGGTGAGCAGTTCTTC	CCAGGQGLAGRIGEQFF
few	TRBD2	TRBJ2-2	TRBV11-2	TGTGCCAGCAGCCTGCGGACTAGCATAACCGGGGAGCTGTTTTTT	CASSLRTSITGELFF